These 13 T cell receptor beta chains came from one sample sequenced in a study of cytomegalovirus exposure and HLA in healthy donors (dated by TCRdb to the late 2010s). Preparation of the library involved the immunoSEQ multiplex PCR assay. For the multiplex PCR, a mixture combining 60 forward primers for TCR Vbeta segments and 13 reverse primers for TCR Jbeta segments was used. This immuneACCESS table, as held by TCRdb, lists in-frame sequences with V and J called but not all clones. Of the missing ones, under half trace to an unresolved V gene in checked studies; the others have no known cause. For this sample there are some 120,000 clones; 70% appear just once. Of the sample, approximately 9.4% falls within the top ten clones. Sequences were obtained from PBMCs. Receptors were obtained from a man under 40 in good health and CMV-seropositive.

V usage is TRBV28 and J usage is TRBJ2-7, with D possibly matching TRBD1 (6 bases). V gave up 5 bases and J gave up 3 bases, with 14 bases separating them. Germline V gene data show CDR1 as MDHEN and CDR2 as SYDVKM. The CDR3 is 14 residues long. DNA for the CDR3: TGTGCCAGCAGTCCCAGGGACACATACTACGAGCAGTACGTC. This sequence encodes CASSPRDTYYEQYV.

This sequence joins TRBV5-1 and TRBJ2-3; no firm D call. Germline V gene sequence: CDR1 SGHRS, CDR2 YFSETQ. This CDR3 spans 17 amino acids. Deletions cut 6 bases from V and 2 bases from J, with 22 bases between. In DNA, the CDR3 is TGCGCCAGCACTAACTCCGGATCAGAGGATATCACAGATACGCAGTATTTT. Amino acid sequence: CASTNSGSEDITDTQYF. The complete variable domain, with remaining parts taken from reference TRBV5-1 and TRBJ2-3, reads KAGVTQTPRYLIKTRGQQVTLSCSPISGHRSVSWYQQTPGQGLQFLFEYFSETQRNKGNFPGRFSGRQFSNSRSEMNVSTLELGDSALYLCASTNSGSEDITDTQYFGPGTRLTVL.

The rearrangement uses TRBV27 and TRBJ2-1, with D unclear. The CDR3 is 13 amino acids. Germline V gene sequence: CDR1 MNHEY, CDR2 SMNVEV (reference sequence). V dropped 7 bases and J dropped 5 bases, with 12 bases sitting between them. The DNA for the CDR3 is TGTGCCAGCACCCTCTCCGTCCACAATGAGCAGTTCTTC. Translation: CASTLSVHNEQFF.

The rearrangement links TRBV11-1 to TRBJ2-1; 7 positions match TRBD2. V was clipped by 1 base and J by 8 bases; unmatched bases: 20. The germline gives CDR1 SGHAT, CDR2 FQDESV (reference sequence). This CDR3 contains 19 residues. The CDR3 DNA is TGTGCCAGCAGCTTAGAGGGCTTCCCAGGTGGCGAGCTAGCGGATGAGCAGTTCTTC. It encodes CASSLEGFPGGELADEQFF.

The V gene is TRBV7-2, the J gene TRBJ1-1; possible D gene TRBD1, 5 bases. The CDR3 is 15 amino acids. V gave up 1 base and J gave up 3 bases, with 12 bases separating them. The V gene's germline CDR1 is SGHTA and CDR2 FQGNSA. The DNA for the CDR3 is TGTGCCAGCAGCTTAGTGATTCAGGGCCACACTGAAGCTTTCTTT. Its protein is CASSLVIQGHTEAFF.

CDR3: CASSLRRDYNSPLHF. In DNA form, the CDR3 reads TGTGCCAGCAGCTTACGCAGGGACTATAATTCACCCCTCCACTTT. The chain employs TRBV7-8 and TRBJ1-6, with a possible D match to TRBD1 (5 bases). The CDR3 contains 15 residues. Germline CDR1 SGHVS, CDR2 FQNEAQ. V was pared by 2 bases and J by 3 bases, with 8 bases between.

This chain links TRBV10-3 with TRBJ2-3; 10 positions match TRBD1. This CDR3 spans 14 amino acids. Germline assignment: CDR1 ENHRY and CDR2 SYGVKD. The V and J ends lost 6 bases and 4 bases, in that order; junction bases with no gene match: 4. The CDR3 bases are TGTGCCATCAGCCAGACAGGGGGCTCAGATACGCAGTATTTT. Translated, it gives CAISQTGGSDTQYF.

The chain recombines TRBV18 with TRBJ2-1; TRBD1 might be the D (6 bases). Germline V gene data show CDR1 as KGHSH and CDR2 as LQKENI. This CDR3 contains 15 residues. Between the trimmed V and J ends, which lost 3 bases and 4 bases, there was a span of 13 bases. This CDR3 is CASSPQQGTYNEQFF. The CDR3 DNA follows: TGTGCCAGCTCACCCCAACAGGGAACATACAATGAGCAGTTCTTC.

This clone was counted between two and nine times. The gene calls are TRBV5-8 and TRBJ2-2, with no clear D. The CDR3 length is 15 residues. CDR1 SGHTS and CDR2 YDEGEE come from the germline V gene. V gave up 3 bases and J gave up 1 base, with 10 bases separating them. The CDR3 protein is CASSSTRRNTGELFF. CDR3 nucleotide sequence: TGTGCCAGCAGCTCAACACGTCGGAACACCGGGGAGCTGTTTTTT. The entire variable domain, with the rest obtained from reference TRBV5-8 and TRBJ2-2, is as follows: EAGVTQSPTHLIKTRGQQATLRCSPISGHTSVYWYQQALGLGLQFLLWYDEGEERNRGNFPPRFSGRQFPNYSSELNVNALELEDSALYLCASSSTRRNTGELFFGEGSRLTVL.

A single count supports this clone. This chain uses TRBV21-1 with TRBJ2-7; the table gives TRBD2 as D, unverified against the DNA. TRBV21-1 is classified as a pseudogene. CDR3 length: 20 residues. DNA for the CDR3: TGTGCCAGCAGCAAACCCCCATCAGAGCGGGAGGGCCGCTCCTCCTACGAGCAGTACGTC. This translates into CASSKPPSEREGRSSYEQYV.

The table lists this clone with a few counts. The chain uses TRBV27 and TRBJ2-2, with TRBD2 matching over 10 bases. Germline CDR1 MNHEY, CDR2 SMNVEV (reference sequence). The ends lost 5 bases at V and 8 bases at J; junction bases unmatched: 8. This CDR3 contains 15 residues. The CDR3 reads CASSGLAGVMGELFF. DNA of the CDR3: TGTGCCAGCAGTGGGCTAGCGGGAGTAATGGGGGAGCTGTTTTTT.

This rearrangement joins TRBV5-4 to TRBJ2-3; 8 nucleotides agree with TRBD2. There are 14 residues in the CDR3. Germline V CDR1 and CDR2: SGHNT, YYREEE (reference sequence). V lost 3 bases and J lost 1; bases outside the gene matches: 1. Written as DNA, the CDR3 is TGTGCCAGCAGCTCGGGGGGGGGCACAGATACGCAGTATTTT. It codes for CASSSGGGTDTQYF.

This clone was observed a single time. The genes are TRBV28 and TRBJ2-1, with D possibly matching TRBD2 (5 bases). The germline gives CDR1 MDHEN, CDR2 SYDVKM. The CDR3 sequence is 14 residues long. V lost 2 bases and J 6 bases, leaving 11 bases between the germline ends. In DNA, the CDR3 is TGTGCCAGCAGTTTAGTAACGGGAACCAATGAGCAGTTCTTC. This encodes CASSLVTGTNEQFF. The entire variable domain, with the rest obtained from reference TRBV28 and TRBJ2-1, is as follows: DVKVTQSSRYLVKRTGEKVFLECVQDMDHENMFWYRQDPGLGLRLIYFSYDVKMKEKGDIPEGYSVSREKKERFSLILESASTNQTSMYLCASSLVTGTNEQFFGPGTRLTVL.